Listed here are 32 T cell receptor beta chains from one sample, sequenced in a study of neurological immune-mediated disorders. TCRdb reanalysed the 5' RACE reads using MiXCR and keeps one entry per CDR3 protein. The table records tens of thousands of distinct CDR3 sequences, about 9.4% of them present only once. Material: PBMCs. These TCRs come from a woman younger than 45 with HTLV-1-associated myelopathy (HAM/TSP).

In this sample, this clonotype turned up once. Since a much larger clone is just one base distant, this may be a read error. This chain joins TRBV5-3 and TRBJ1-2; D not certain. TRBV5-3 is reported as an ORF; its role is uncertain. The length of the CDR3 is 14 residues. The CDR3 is CARSLVCGNYGYNF. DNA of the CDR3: TGTGCCAGAAGCTTGGTGTGTGGCAACTATGGCTACAACTTC.

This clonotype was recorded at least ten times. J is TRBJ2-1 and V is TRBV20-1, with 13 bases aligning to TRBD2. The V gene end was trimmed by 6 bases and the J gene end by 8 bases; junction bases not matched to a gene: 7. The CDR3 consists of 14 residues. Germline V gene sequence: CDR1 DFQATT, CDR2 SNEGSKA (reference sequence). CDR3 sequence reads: CSATTSGGAYEQFF. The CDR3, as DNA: TGCAGTGCAACCACTAGCGGGGGGGCGTATGAGCAGTTCTTC.

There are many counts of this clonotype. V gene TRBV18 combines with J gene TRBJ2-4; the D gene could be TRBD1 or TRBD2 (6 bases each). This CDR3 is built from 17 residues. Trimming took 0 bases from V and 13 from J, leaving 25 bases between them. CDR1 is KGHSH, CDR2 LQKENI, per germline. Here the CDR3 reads CASSPPAGGGYQESQYF. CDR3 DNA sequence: TGTGCCAGCTCACCACCGGCCGGAGGGGGGTACCAGGAATCGCAGTACTTC.

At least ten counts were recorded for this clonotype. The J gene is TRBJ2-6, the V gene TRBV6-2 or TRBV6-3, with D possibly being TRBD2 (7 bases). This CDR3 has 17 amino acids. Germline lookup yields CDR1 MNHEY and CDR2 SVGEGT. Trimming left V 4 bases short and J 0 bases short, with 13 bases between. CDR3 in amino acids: CASSSTGTNSGANVLTF. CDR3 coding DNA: TGTGCCAGCAGTTCCACAGGGACTAACTCTGGGGCCAACGTCCTGACTTTC.

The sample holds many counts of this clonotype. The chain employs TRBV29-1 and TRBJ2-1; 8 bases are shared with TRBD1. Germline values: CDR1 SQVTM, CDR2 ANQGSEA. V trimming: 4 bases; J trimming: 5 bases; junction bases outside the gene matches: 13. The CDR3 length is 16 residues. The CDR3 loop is CSVGGVADRDDNEQFF. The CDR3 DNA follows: TGCAGCGTTGGGGGGGTCGCGGACAGGGATGACAATGAGCAGTTCTTC.

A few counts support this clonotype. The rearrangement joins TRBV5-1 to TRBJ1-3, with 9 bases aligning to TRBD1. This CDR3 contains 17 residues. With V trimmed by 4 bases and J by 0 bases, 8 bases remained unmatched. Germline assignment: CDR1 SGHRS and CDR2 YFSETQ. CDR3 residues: CASSQPGQGSSGNTIYF. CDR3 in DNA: TGCGCCAGCAGCCAGCCGGGACAGGGTTCCTCTGGAAACACCATATATTTT.

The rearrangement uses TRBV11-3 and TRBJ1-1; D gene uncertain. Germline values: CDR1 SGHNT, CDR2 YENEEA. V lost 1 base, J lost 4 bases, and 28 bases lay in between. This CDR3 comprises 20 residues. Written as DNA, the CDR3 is TGTGCCAGCAGCTTAGTACCCATCTTTCTCTCAGCCCGGGAGCGCACTGAAGCTTTCTTT. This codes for CASSLVPIFLSARERTEAFF.

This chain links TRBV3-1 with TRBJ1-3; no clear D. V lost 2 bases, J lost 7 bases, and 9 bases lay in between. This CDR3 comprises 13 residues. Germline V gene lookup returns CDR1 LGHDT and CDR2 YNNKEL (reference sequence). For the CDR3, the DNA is TGTGCCAGCAGCCAACGGGATCGTAACACCATATATTTT. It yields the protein CASSQRDRNTIYF.

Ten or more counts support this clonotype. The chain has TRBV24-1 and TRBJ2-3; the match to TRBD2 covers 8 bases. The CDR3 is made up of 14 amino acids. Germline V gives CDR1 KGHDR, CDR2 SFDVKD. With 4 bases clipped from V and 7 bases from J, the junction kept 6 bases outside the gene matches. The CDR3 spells CATSDRSGAYTQYF. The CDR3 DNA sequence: TGTGCCACCAGTGACCGTAGCGGGGCATATACGCAGTATTTT.

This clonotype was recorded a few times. Here the CDR3 DNA reads TGTGCCAGCTCGGCACTAGCCGCGGGAGTCAATGAGCAGTTCTTC. Protein product: CASSALAAGVNEQFF. The chain links TRBV18 to TRBJ2-1, with 7 nucleotides matching TRBD2. The CDR3 totals 15 residues. Germline assignment: CDR1 KGHSH and CDR2 LQKENI. V trimming: 6 bases; J trimming: 6 bases; junction bases outside the gene matches: 11.

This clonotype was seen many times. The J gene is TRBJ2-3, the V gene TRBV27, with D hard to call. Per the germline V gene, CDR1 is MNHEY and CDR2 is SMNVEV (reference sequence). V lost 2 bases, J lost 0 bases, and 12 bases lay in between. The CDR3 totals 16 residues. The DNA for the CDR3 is TGTGCCAGCAGTTTAGAAGCCTACACTAGCACAGATACGCAGTATTTT. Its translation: CASSLEAYTSTDTQYF.

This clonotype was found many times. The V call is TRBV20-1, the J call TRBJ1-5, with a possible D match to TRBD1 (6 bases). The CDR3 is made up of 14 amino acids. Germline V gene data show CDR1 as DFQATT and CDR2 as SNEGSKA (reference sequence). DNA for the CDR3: TGCAGCGCCCATCGGGGGGGGCGCAATCAGCCCCAGCATTTT. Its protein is CSAHRGGRNQPQHF.

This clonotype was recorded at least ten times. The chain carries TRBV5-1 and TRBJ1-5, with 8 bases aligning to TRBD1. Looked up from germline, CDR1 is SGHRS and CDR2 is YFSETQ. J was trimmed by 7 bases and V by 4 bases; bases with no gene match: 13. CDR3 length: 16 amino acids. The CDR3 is CASSPTGQGGGQPQHF. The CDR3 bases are TGCGCCAGCAGCCCGACCGGACAGGGCGGCGGGCAGCCCCAGCATTTT.

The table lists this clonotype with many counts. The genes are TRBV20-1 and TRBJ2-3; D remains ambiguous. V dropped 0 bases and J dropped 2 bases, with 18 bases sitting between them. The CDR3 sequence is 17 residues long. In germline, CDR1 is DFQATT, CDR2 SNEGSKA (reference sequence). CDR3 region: CSARDPPFGVLTDTQYF. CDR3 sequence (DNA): TGCAGTGCTAGAGATCCGCCTTTTGGGGTCCTCACAGATACGCAGTATTTT.

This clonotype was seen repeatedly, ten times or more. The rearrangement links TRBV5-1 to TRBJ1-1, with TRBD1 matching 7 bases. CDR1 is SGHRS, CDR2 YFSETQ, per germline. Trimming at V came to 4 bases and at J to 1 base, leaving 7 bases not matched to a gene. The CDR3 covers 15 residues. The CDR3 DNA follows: TGCGCCAGCAGCGAACGGGACAGCTGGAACACTGAAGCTTTCTTT. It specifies CASSERDSWNTEAFF.

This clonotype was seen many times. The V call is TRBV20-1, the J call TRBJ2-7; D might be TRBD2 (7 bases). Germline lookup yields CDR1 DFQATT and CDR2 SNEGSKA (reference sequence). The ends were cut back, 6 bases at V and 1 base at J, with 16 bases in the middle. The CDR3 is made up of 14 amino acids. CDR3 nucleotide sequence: TGCAGTGCCCGAGGGGGGGAGTCATCCTACGAGCAGTACTTC. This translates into CSARGGESSYEQYF.

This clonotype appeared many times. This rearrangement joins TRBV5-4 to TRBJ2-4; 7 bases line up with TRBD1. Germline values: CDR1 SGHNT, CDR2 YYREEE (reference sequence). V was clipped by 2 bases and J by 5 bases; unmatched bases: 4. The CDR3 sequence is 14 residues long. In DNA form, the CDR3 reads TGTGCCAGCAGCTTACAGGGGTTTCAAAACATTCAGTACTTC. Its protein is CASSLQGFQNIQYF.

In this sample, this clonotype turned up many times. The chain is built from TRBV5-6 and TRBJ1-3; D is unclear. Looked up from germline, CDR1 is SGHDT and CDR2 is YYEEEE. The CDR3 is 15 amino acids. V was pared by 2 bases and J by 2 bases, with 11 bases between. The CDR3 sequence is CASSFDRRAGNTIYF. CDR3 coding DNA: TGTGCCAGCAGCTTCGACCGACGCGCTGGAAACACCATATATTTT.

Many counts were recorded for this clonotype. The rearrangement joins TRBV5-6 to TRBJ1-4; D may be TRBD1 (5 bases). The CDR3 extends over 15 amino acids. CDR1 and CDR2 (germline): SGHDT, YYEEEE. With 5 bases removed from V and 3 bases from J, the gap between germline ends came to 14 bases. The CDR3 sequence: CASSGTGSSNEKLFF. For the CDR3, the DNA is TGTGCCAGCAGTGGGACCGGTTCCTCTAATGAAAAACTGTTTTTT. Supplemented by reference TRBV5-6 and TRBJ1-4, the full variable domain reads DAGVTQSPTHLIKTRGQQVTLRCSPKSGHDTVSWYQQALGQGPQFIFQYYEEEERQRGNFPDRFSGHQFPNYSSELNVNALLLGDSALYLCASSGTGSSNEKLFFGSGTQLSVL.

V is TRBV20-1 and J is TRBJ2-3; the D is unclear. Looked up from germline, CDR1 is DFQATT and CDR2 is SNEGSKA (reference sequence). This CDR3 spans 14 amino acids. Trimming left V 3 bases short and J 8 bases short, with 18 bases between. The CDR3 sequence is CSARPPGALGTQYF. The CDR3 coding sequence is TGCAGTGCTAGGCCGCCAGGAGCCTTGGGTACGCAGTATTTT.

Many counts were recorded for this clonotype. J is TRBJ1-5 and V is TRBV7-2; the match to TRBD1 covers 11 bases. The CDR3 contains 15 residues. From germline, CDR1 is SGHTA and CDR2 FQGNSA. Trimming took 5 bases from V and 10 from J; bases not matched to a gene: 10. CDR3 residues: CASSPGQGASRPQHF. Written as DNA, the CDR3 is TGTGCCAGCAGCCCAGGACAGGGGGCCTCTCGTCCCCAGCATTTT.

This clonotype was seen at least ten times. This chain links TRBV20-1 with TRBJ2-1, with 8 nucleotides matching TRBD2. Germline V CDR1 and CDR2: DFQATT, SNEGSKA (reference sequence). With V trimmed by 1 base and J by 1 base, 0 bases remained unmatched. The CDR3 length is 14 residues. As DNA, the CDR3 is TGCAGTGCTAGAGTAGCGGGGTCCTACAATGAGCAGTTCTTC. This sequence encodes CSARVAGSYNEQFF.

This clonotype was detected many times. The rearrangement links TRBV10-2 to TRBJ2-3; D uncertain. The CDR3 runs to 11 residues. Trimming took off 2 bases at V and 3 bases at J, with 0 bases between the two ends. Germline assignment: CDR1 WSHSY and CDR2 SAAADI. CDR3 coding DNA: TGCGCCAGCAGTGAGACAGATACGCAGTATTTT. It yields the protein CASSETDTQYF.

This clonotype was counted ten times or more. This CDR3 reads CASSSDRFNSPLHF. The DNA for the CDR3 is TGTGCCAGCAGCTCCGACCGGTTTAATTCACCCCTCCACTTT. This rearrangement joins TRBV5-6 to TRBJ1-6; no clear D gene. The CDR3 is made up of 14 amino acids. The V gene's germline CDR1 is SGHDT and CDR2 YYEEEE. V dropped 3 bases and J dropped 6 bases, with 10 bases sitting between them.

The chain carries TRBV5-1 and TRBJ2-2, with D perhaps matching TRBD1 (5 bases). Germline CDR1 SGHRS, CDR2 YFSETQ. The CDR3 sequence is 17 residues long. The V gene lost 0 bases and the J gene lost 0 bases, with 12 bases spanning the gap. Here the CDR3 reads CASSLVLGAANTGELFF. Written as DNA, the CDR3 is TGCGCCAGCAGCTTGGTCCTTGGGGCCGCGAACACCGGGGAGCTGTTTTTT.

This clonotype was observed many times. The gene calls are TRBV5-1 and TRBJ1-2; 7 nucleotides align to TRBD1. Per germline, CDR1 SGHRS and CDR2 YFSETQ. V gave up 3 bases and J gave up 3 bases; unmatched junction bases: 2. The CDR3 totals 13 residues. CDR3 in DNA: TGCGCCAGCAGCTCCACAGGGGACTATGGCTACACCTTC. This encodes CASSSTGDYGYTF.

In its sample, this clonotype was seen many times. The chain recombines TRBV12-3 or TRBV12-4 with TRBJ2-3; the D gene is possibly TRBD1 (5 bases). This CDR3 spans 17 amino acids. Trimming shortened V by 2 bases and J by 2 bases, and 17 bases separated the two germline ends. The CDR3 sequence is CASSLSDTSTPTDTQYF. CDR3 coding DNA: TGTGCCAGCAGTTTATCGGACACCTCGACACCCACAGATACGCAGTATTTT.

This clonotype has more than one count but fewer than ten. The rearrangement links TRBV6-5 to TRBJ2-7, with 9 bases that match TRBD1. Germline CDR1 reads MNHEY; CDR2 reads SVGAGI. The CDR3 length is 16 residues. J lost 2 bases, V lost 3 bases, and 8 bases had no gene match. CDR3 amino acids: CASSYSGTGLTYEQYF. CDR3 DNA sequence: TGTGCCAGCAGTTATTCAGGGACAGGGCTTACCTACGAGCAGTACTTC.

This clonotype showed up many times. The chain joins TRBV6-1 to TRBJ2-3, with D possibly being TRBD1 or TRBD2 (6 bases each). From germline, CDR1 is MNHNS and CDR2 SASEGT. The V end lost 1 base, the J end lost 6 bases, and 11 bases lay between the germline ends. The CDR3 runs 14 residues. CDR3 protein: CASSEGRGGDTQYF. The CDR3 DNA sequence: TGTGCCAGCAGTGAAGGTAGAGGGGGGGATACGCAGTATTTT.

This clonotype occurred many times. Written as DNA, the CDR3 is TGCAGTGCCCTTAGGGGGTACTCTGGAAACACCATATATTTT. Amino acid sequence: CSALRGYSGNTIYF. J is TRBJ1-3 and V is TRBV20-1; possibly TRBD1 for D (6 bases). In germline, CDR1 is DFQATT, CDR2 SNEGSKA (reference sequence). V was shortened by 6 bases and J by 0 bases, with 12 bases between the two germline ends. The CDR3 spans 14 residues.

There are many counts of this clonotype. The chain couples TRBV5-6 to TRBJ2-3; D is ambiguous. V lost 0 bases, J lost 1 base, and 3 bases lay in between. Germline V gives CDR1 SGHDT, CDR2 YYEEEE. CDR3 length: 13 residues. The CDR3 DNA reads TGTGCCAGCAGCTTGGGGCGCACAGATACGCAGTATTTT. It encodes CASSLGRTDTQYF.

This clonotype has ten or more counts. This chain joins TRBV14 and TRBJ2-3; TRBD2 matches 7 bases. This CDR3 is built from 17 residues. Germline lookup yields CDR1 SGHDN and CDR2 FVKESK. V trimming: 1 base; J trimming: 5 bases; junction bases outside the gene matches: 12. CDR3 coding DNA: TGTGCCAGCAGCCAAGGGTTTAGCGGGTCCGAAGGAGATACGCAGTATTTT. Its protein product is CASSQGFSGSEGDTQYF.